Shown below are 12 T cell receptor beta chains from a single sample sequenced in a study of T cell changes during pregnancy in multiple sclerosis. Assay: immunoSEQ multiplex PCR; the TCRdb copy retains only in-frame clones and omits some. The repertoire consists of under 120,000 clones, with 90% to 95% occurring once and the leading ten covering approximately 3.7%. Sequences were derived from peripheral blood, sampled after pregnancy. These receptors came from a female donor with multiple sclerosis, enrolled in a pregnancy study.

The rearrangement joins TRBV13 to TRBJ1-1; 7 bases fit TRBD1. The CDR3 length is 14 residues. The germline gives CDR1 PRHDT, CDR2 FYEKMQ (reference sequence). Trimming removed 4 bases from V and 6 bases from J; junction bases left unmatched: 8. The CDR3 loop reads CASSSGQDVAEAFF. The CDR3 DNA sequence: TGTGCCAGCAGCTCCGGACAGGACGTGGCTGAAGCTTTCTTT.

The chain uses TRBV5-5 and TRBJ1-6; 10 bases are shared with TRBD1. The length of the CDR3 is 17 residues. Unmatched junction bases numbered 9, after V lost 2 bases and J lost 7 bases. Germline CDR1 reads SGHKS; CDR2 reads YYEKEE (reference sequence). The CDR3: CASSFKGQGKLNSPLHF. Written as DNA, the CDR3 is TGTGCCAGCAGCTTTAAGGGACAGGGGAAATTAAATTCACCCCTCCACTTT. Variable domain in full (rest from reference TRBV5-5 and TRBJ1-6): DAGVTQSPTHLIKTRGQQVTLRCSPISGHKSVSWYQQVLGQGPQFIFQYYEKEERGRGNFPDRFSARQFPNYSSELNVNALLLGDSALYLCASSFKGQGKLNSPLHFGNGTRLTVT.

V gene TRBV5-1 combines with J gene TRBJ2-2, with D possibly being TRBD2 (6 bases). This CDR3 region has 14 residues. CDR1 SGHRS and CDR2 YFSETQ come from the germline V gene. With 0 bases removed from V and 4 bases from J, the gap between germline ends came to 7 bases. The CDR3 reads CASSLGEATGELFF. CDR3 nucleotide sequence: TGCGCCAGCAGCTTGGGGGAGGCCACCGGGGAGCTGTTTTTT.

The CDR3 sequence is CASSYSRVVTGELFF. CDR3 in DNA: TGTGCCAGCAGTTACTCACGAGTCGTCACCGGGGAGCTGTTTTTT. The J gene is TRBJ2-2, the V gene TRBV6-6; D gene uncertain. Trimming stripped 0 bases from V and 4 bases from J, with 9 bases between. Germline values: CDR1 MNHNY, CDR2 SVGAGI (reference sequence). CDR3 size: 15 residues.

The V call is TRBV10-3, the J call TRBJ2-5; TRBD1 agrees at 8 bases. The CDR3 length is 13 residues. CDR1 is ENHRY, CDR2 SYGVKD, per germline. V dropped 8 bases and J dropped 5; count of bases not matched to a gene: 7. CDR3 sequence reads: CAIAAGGRETQYF. The CDR3 DNA follows: TGTGCCATCGCGGCAGGGGGCAGGGAGACCCAGTACTTC.

The chain recombines TRBV10-3 with TRBJ1-5; 10 nucleotides match TRBD1. The trim removed 10 bases at V and 6 bases at J, leaving 3 bases unmatched. Germline assignment: CDR1 ENHRY and CDR2 SYGVKD. This CDR3 is 12 amino acids long. CDR3: CATGQGVQPQHF. Here the CDR3 DNA reads TGTGCCACCGGACAGGGGGTTCAGCCCCAGCATTTT.

The rearrangement joins TRBV6-5 to TRBJ1-5, with 8 bases fitting TRBD1. The germline CDR1 and CDR2 sequences are MNHEY and SVGAGI. This CDR3 is 14 amino acids long. The junction had 6 bases not matched to a gene; V was cut back by 5 bases and J by 6 bases. The CDR3 region has the DNA TGTGCCAGCAGTGTACAGGGGGATGGTCAGCCCCAGCATTTT. Translation gives CASSVQGDGQPQHF.

The gene calls are TRBV7-8 and TRBJ2-5; D perhaps matches TRBD2 (6 bases). Per the germline V gene, CDR1 is SGHVS and CDR2 is FQNEAQ. The CDR3 is 14 residues long. The V end lost 0 bases, the J end lost 4 bases, and 9 bases lay between the germline ends. The CDR3 reads CASSLAGGTETQYF. The CDR3 region has the DNA TGTGCCAGCAGCTTAGCGGGGGGTACAGAGACCCAGTACTTC.

The chain links TRBV4-1 to TRBJ1-1, with 10 bases identical to TRBD1. This CDR3 has 15 residues. Germline V CDR1 and CDR2: MGHRA, YSYEKL. The V segment lost 5 bases and the J segment 3 bases; nucleotides outside the gene matches: 6. CDR3 bases: TGCGCCAGCAGCAACCCCGGGACAGGGGACACTGAAGCTTTCTTT. Translating it yields CASSNPGTGDTEAFF.

The V gene is TRBV6-1, the J gene TRBJ2-6; 13 bases align to TRBD2. This CDR3 has 18 residues. V shed 4 bases, J shed 2 bases, and the junction held 5 bases outside the gene matches. The germline CDR1 and CDR2 sequences are MNHNS and SASEGT. The CDR3 is CASSGALAGGTGANVLTF. The CDR3 DNA reads TGTGCCAGCAGTGGCGCACTAGCGGGGGGGACTGGGGCCAACGTCCTGACTTTC.

The chain is built from TRBV6-5 and TRBJ1-5; D is possibly TRBD1 (5 bases). V dropped 4 bases and J dropped 3 bases, with 7 bases sitting between them. Germline V gene sequence: CDR1 MNHEY, CDR2 SVGAGI. The CDR3 is made up of 13 amino acids. Here the CDR3 reads CASSLGLNQPQHF. The CDR3 coding sequence is TGTGCCAGCAGTTTGGGGCTCAATCAGCCCCAGCATTTT.

The rearrangement joins TRBV15 to TRBJ1-2; 9 nucleotides match TRBD1. This CDR3 is built from 14 residues. The germline V gene has CDR1 LNHNV and CDR2 YYDKDF (reference sequence). V was clipped by 7 bases and J by 4 bases; unmatched bases: 7. In DNA form, the CDR3 reads TGTGCCACCAACCCGGGACAGGGATCCTATGGCTACACCTTC. Residues: CATNPGQGSYGYTF.